This T cell receptor beta chain was retrieved from a study of blood T cell repertoires in COVID-19. Study summary: Donors in the United States, Italy and Spain gave samples during acute or convalescent COVID-19. The analysed material was cDNA or gDNA that came from T cells, B-cell-depleted T cells, or PBMCs.

Per the original data handling: Scientists estimated how many nucleated cells there were by amplifying reference gene primers. The repertoire was sequenced with immunoSEQ multiplex PCR; TCRdb's copy has only in-frame clones and lacks some. V, J and clone size were drawn from that table, and D and trimming were deduced from the DNA. The data show some 99,000 clones, over 65% seen once. V was pared by 1 base and J by 4 bases, with 6 bases of the junction left unmatched. Germline V CDR1 and CDR2: LGHDT, YNNKEL (reference sequence). The CDR3 sequence is 17 residues long. This chain joins TRBV3-1 (or the pseudogene TRBV3-2) and TRBJ2-3; 12 bases align to TRBD2. The material sequenced was peripheral blood. The TCR was taken from a woman aged 60-75 years with acute or convalescent COVID-19. The CDR3 spells CASSQGRLAGESDTQYF. CDR3 nucleotides: TGTGCCAGCAGCCAAGGCAGACTAGCGGGGGAGTCAGATACGCAGTATTTT.